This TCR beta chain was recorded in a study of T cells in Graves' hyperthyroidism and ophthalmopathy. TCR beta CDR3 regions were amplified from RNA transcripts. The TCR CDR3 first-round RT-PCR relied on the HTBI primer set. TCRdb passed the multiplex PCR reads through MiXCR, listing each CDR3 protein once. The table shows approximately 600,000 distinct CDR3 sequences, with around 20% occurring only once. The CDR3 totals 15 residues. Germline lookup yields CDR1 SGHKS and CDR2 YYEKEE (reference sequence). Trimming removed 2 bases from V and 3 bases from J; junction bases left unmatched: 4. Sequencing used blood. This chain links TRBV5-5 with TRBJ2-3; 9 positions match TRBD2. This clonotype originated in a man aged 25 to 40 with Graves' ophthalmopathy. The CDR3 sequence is CASSFSGSRTDTQYF. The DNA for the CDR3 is TGTGCCAGCAGCTTTAGCGGGAGTCGGACAGATACGCAGTATTTT.